These T cell receptor beta chains were read from a single sample in a study of blood T cell repertoires in COVID-19. TCRdb's table, derived via immunoSEQ multiplex PCR, lists solely in-frame clones and lacks some. The repertoire holds about 150,000 clones, with roughly 81% as singletons. The specimen was peripheral blood. These receptors all come from a woman at least 80 years old with COVID-19, enrolled during active disease. Both conserved end residues are part of each CDR3. The order of the fields is D gene, J gene, clone size, V gene, CDR3 protein, CDR3 DNA. D genes are given only for firm matches. A row's size may be missing; if present it is once, few, many or a size class.

d_gene: -; j_gene: TRBJ2-3; abundance: -; v_gene: TRBV27; CDR3aa: CASSWLGSGWADTQYF; CDR3nt: TGTGCCAGCAGTTGGTTAGGGTCAGGGTGGGCAGATACGCAGTATTTT
d_gene: -; j_gene: TRBJ2-3; abundance: -; v_gene: TRBV9; CDR3aa: CASSRGTDTQYF; CDR3nt: TGTGCCAGCAGCCGGGGCACAGATACGCAGTATTTT
d_gene: -; j_gene: TRBJ1-2; abundance: -; v_gene: TRBV12-3/TRBV12-4; CDR3aa: CASSLAGIGYTF; CDR3nt: TGTGCCAGCAGTTTAGCTGGCATAGGCTACACCTTC
d_gene: -; j_gene: TRBJ1-2; abundance: -; v_gene: TRBV5-5; CDR3aa: CASSLATPSGYTF; CDR3nt: TGTGCCAGCAGCTTGGCCACTCCGAGCGGCTACACCTTC
d_gene: TRBD1; j_gene: TRBJ2-2; abundance: -; v_gene: TRBV5-1; CDR3aa: CASSWTGGFTGELFF; CDR3nt: TGCGCCAGCAGCTGGACAGGGGGCTTCACCGGGGAGCTGTTTTTT
d_gene: -; j_gene: TRBJ2-1; abundance: -; v_gene: TRBV5-4; CDR3aa: CASSRDEANEQFF; CDR3nt: TGTGCCAGCAGCCGAGATGAGGCTAATGAGCAGTTCTTC
d_gene: TRBD1; j_gene: TRBJ1-2; abundance: -; v_gene: TRBV10-2; CDR3aa: CASDRGNYGYTF; CDR3nt: TGCGCCAGTGACAGGGGCAACTATGGCTACACCTTC
d_gene: -; j_gene: TRBJ1-2; abundance: -; v_gene: TRBV18; CDR3aa: CASSPPAGLDYGYTF; CDR3nt: TGTGCCAGCTCACCACCGGCAGGGTTAGACTATGGCTACACCTTC
d_gene: -; j_gene: TRBJ1-4; abundance: once; v_gene: TRBV6-5; CDR3aa: CASSYRGVGEKLFF; CDR3nt: TGTGCCAGCAGTTACCGGGGTGTAGGAGAAAAACTGTTTTTT
d_gene: TRBD2; j_gene: TRBJ2-2; abundance: -; v_gene: TRBV7-6; CDR3aa: CASSSFREGLGGELFF; CDR3nt: TGTGCCAGCAGCTCCTTCCGGGAGGGCCTAGGAGGGGAGCTGTTTTTT
d_gene: -; j_gene: TRBJ2-7; abundance: -; v_gene: TRBV29-1; CDR3aa: CSVQGGQGFYEQYF; CDR3nt: TGCAGCGTTCAGGGTGGGCAGGGATTCTACGAGCAGTACTTC
d_gene: -; j_gene: TRBJ2-7; abundance: once; v_gene: TRBV15; CDR3aa: CATSRGESAATFNEQYF; CDR3nt: TGTGCCACCAGCAGAGGGGAATCAGCGGCCACCTTTAACGAGCAGTACTTC
d_gene: -; j_gene: TRBJ2-7; abundance: once; v_gene: TRBV20-1; CDR3aa: CSAVPDEQYF; CDR3nt: TGCAGTGCTGTACCAGACGAGCAGTACTTC
d_gene: -; j_gene: TRBJ1-5; abundance: -; v_gene: TRBV29-1; CDR3aa: CSVVGLPTQPQHF; CDR3nt: TGCAGCGTGGTGGGACTTCCGACTCAGCCCCAGCATTTT
d_gene: -; j_gene: TRBJ1-3; abundance: -; v_gene: TRBV27; CDR3aa: CASSLSRGSGNTIYF; CDR3nt: TGTGCCAGCAGTTTATCTCGGGGGTCTGGAAACACCATATATTTT
d_gene: TRBD2; j_gene: TRBJ2-1; abundance: -; v_gene: TRBV2; CDR3aa: CASSRTSGRGPYNEQFF; CDR3nt: TGTGCCAGCAGTCGGACTAGCGGGAGGGGTCCCTACAATGAGCAGTTCTTC
d_gene: TRBD2; j_gene: TRBJ2-7; abundance: -; v_gene: TRBV27; CDR3aa: CASSLAQGLAAGEQYF; CDR3nt: TGTGCCAGCAGTTTAGCACAGGGACTAGCGGCGGGCGAGCAGTACTTC
d_gene: -; j_gene: TRBJ2-3; abundance: -; v_gene: TRBV4-2; CDR3aa: CASSPLSLGGSTDTQYF; CDR3nt: TGTGCCAGCAGCCCTCTGTCACTGGGCGGGAGCACAGATACGCAGTATTTT
d_gene: TRBD2; j_gene: TRBJ2-7; abundance: once; v_gene: TRBV20-1; CDR3aa: CSASSGTREQYF; CDR3nt: TGCAGTGCTAGTAGCGGGACTAGAGAGCAGTACTTC
d_gene: -; j_gene: TRBJ1-5; abundance: -; v_gene: TRBV10-3; CDR3aa: CAISLLTVSNQPQHF; CDR3nt: TGTGCCATAAGCCTACTGACAGTTAGCAATCAGCCCCAGCATTTT
d_gene: -; j_gene: TRBJ2-5; abundance: -; v_gene: TRBV18; CDR3aa: CASSPLQAGETQYF; CDR3nt: TGTGCCAGCTCACCATTGCAGGCTGGGGAGACCCAGTACTTC
d_gene: TRBD1; j_gene: TRBJ1-2; abundance: -; v_gene: TRBV19; CDR3aa: CASSHTLDRGSYGYTF; CDR3nt: TGTGCCAGTAGTCATACCCTGGACAGGGGGAGCTATGGCTACACCTTC
d_gene: -; j_gene: TRBJ1-2; abundance: -; v_gene: TRBV5-6; CDR3aa: CASSLYWTVDYGYTF; CDR3nt: TGTGCCAGCAGCTTGTACTGGACAGTCGACTATGGCTACACCTTC
d_gene: TRBD1; j_gene: TRBJ1-5; abundance: -; v_gene: TRBV6-4; CDR3aa: CASSDRPGGRNQPQHF; CDR3nt: TGTGCCAGCAGTGACCGGCCAGGGGGCCGGAATCAGCCCCAGCATTTT
d_gene: -; j_gene: TRBJ2-7; abundance: few; v_gene: TRBV18; CDR3aa: CASSPLGSSYEQYF; CDR3nt: TGTGCCAGCTCACCACTGGGGAGCTCCTACGAGCAGTACTTC
d_gene: -; j_gene: TRBJ1-1; abundance: -; v_gene: TRBV9; CDR3aa: CASSTHRATEAFF; CDR3nt: TGTGCCAGCAGCACCCACAGGGCCACTGAAGCTTTCTTT
d_gene: TRBD2; j_gene: TRBJ2-3; abundance: -; v_gene: TRBV5-1; CDR3aa: CASSLAASGVTTDTQYF; CDR3nt: TGCGCCAGCAGCTTGGCCGCCAGCGGGGTGACCACAGATACGCAGTATTTT
d_gene: -; j_gene: TRBJ2-2; abundance: -; v_gene: TRBV6-2/TRBV6-3; CDR3aa: CASSYLPGAGDLAGELFF; CDR3nt: TGTGCCAGCAGTTACCTACCCGGGGCAGGGGATTTGGCCGGGGAGCTGTTTTTT
d_gene: TRBD2; j_gene: TRBJ2-7; abundance: -; v_gene: TRBV28; CDR3aa: CASSLPGGPKQYF; CDR3nt: TGTGCCAGCAGTTTACCGGGAGGGCCCAAGCAGTACTTC
d_gene: TRBD1; j_gene: TRBJ1-5; abundance: -; v_gene: TRBV18; CDR3aa: CASSPRGGRAQPQHF; CDR3nt: TGTGCCAGCTCACCACGAGGGGGCCGGGCTCAGCCCCAGCATTTT
d_gene: -; j_gene: TRBJ2-7; abundance: -; v_gene: TRBV11-2; CDR3aa: CASSPSRSGYEQYF; CDR3nt: TGTGCCAGCAGCCCCTCTCGGTCAGGGTACGAGCAGTACTTC
d_gene: -; j_gene: TRBJ1-1; abundance: once; v_gene: TRBV18; CDR3aa: CASSPPVRTEAFF; CDR3nt: TGTGCCAGCTCCCCCCCAGTCCGCACTGAAGCTTTCTTT
d_gene: TRBD2; j_gene: TRBJ2-7; abundance: -; v_gene: TRBV19; CDR3aa: CASSTLAGGEGWEQYF; CDR3nt: TGTGCCAGTAGTACACTAGCGGGAGGAGAGGGATGGGAGCAGTACTTC
d_gene: TRBD2; j_gene: TRBJ2-1; abundance: once; v_gene: TRBV7-8; CDR3aa: CASSHPGLAGRGSYNEQFF; CDR3nt: TGTGCCAGCAGTCATCCGGGACTAGCGGGCAGAGGATCCTACAATGAGCAGTTCTTC
d_gene: -; j_gene: TRBJ2-1; abundance: -; v_gene: TRBV10-3; CDR3aa: CAISESLANEQFF; CDR3nt: TGTGCCATCAGTGAGTCATTGGCTAATGAGCAGTTCTTC
d_gene: -; j_gene: TRBJ1-6; abundance: -; v_gene: TRBV3-1/TRBV3-2; CDR3aa: CASSQGQNYNSPLHF; CDR3nt: TGTGCCAGCAGCCAAGGGCAGAACTATAATTCACCCCTCCACTTT
d_gene: TRBD1; j_gene: TRBJ2-3; abundance: -; v_gene: TRBV5-1; CDR3aa: CASSQGQGPDTQYF; CDR3nt: TGCGCCAGCAGCCAAGGACAGGGGCCAGATACGCAGTATTTT
d_gene: TRBD1; j_gene: TRBJ2-7; abundance: -; v_gene: TRBV3-1/TRBV3-2; CDR3aa: CASSQDARTGSYEQYF; CDR3nt: TGTGCCAGCAGCCAAGATGCCCGGACAGGGTCCTACGAGCAGTACTTC
d_gene: TRBD1; j_gene: TRBJ1-5; abundance: -; v_gene: TRBV10-3; CDR3aa: CAISESGGPNQPQHF; CDR3nt: TGTGCCATCAGTGAATCAGGGGGCCCCAATCAGCCCCAGCATTTT
d_gene: -; j_gene: TRBJ1-3; abundance: -; v_gene: TRBV6-5; CDR3aa: CASRPDSGNTIYF; CDR3nt: TGTGCCAGCAGGCCGGACAGTGGAAACACCATATATTTT
d_gene: TRBD1; j_gene: TRBJ1-2; abundance: -; v_gene: TRBV27; CDR3aa: CASSLSCDRVCVGDTF; CDR3nt: TGTGCCAGCAGTTTATCATGCGACAGGGTATGTGTAGGAGACACCTTC
d_gene: -; j_gene: TRBJ1-5; abundance: -; v_gene: TRBV4-2; CDR3aa: CASSQSGGRSGQPQHF; CDR3nt: TGTGCCAGCAGCCAGAGTGGAGGACGGTCAGGTCAGCCCCAGCATTTT
d_gene: TRBD2; j_gene: TRBJ2-2; abundance: -; v_gene: TRBV2; CDR3aa: CASGGLATNTGELFF; CDR3nt: TGTGCCAGCGGGGGACTAGCGACGAACACCGGGGAGCTGTTTTTT
d_gene: TRBD2; j_gene: TRBJ2-1; abundance: -; v_gene: TRBV28; CDR3aa: CASIAGGGDNEQFF; CDR3nt: TGTGCCAGCATAGCGGGAGGGGGGGACAATGAGCAGTTCTTC
d_gene: -; j_gene: TRBJ1-5; abundance: -; v_gene: TRBV30; CDR3aa: CAWRNGGGYQPQHF; CDR3nt: TGTGCCTGGAGAAACGGGGGGGGATATCAGCCCCAGCATTTT
d_gene: TRBD2; j_gene: TRBJ2-4; abundance: -; v_gene: TRBV19; CDR3aa: CASSTGLAGVRGDIQYF; CDR3nt: TGTGCCAGTAGTACGGGACTAGCGGGGGTCCGAGGGGACATTCAGTACTTC
d_gene: -; j_gene: TRBJ2-2; abundance: -; v_gene: TRBV11-2; CDR3aa: CASRQAQTGELFF; CDR3nt: TGTGCCAGCAGGCAGGCCCAAACCGGGGAGCTGTTTTTT
d_gene: -; j_gene: TRBJ2-7; abundance: -; v_gene: TRBV2; CDR3aa: CASSLSFPLSYEQYF; CDR3nt: TGTGCCAGCAGTCTTAGCTTCCCCCTCTCCTACGAGCAGTACTTC
d_gene: -; j_gene: TRBJ2-3; abundance: once; v_gene: TRBV27; CDR3aa: CASSLTYFTDTQYF; CDR3nt: TGTGCCAGCAGTTTAACATATTTCACAGATACGCAGTATTTT
d_gene: -; j_gene: TRBJ1-1; abundance: -; v_gene: TRBV10-3; CDR3aa: CAISEVDWSLNTEAFF; CDR3nt: TGTGCCATCAGTGAGGTTGATTGGAGCCTGAACACTGAAGCTTTCTTT
d_gene: -; j_gene: TRBJ2-5; abundance: once; v_gene: TRBV12-3/TRBV12-4; CDR3aa: CASRVGRKTQYF; CDR3nt: TGTGCCAGCAGAGTGGGGAGGAAGACCCAGTACTTC
d_gene: -; j_gene: TRBJ2-1; abundance: once; v_gene: TRBV29-1; CDR3aa: CSVERVSYNEQFF; CDR3nt: TGCAGCGTAGAGCGGGTTTCGTACAATGAGCAGTTCTTC
d_gene: -; j_gene: TRBJ2-1; abundance: -; v_gene: TRBV4-2; CDR3aa: CASSQRVTGTYNEQFF; CDR3nt: TGTGCCAGCAGCCAACGTGTGACGGGGACTTACAATGAGCAGTTCTTC
d_gene: -; j_gene: TRBJ2-1; abundance: -; v_gene: TRBV4-1; CDR3aa: CASSRGTYNEQFF; CDR3nt: TGCGCCAGCAGCAGGGGGACCTACAATGAGCAGTTCTTC